Below are 5 T cell receptor beta chains sequenced from a single sample in a study of cytomegalovirus exposure and HLA in healthy donors. 13 Jbeta primers and 60 Vbeta primers were used for the PCR. Method: immunoSEQ multiplex PCR; TCRdb's copy keeps in-frame clones and lacks some. Among roughly 150,000 clones, less than 65% were seen once, and the ten largest hold about 3%. Sequenced sample: PBMCs. These receptors were collected from a woman between 25 and 40 years old in good health and CMV-seropositive.

The V and J genes are TRBV29-1 and TRBJ1-2, with 10 bases fitting TRBD1. Germline CDR1 reads SQVTM; CDR2 reads ANQGSEA. This CDR3 has 15 residues. The V gene end was trimmed by 5 bases and the J gene end by 8 bases; junction bases not matched to a gene: 14. The CDR3 sequence is CSVPLRQGALRGYTF. Here the CDR3 DNA reads TGCAGCGTTCCTCTCCGACAGGGGGCCTTAAGAGGCTACACCTTC.

The CDR3 region has the DNA TGTGCCAGCAGTTACTCGAGGTCGGGGGGCAATGGCTACACCTTC. Translation gives CASSYSRSGGNGYTF. The chain combines TRBV6-5 with TRBJ1-2; maybe TRBD1 (6 bases). This CDR3 region has 15 residues. V shed 0 bases and J shed 6 bases, with 14 bases lying between them. Germline CDR1 is MNHEY and CDR2 is SVGAGI.

The V and J genes are TRBV6-1 and TRBJ1-4, with a possible D match to TRBD1 (6 bases). The CDR3 totals 14 residues. Trimming pared 5 bases from V and 6 bases from J, leaving 13 bases between. The germline gives CDR1 MNHNS, CDR2 SASEGT. The CDR3 DNA reads TGTGCCAGCAGTATACAGGGAAACTATGAAAAACTGTTTTTT. Translating it yields CASSIQGNYEKLFF.

The CDR3 sequence is CASSFQTGGTVGTEAFF. Here the CDR3 DNA reads TGTGCCAGCAGCTTTCAGACAGGGGGAACTGTGGGCACTGAAGCTTTCTTT. This chain joins TRBV11-2 and TRBJ1-1, with 9 bases identical to TRBD1. The V gene end was trimmed by 3 bases and the J gene end by 4 bases; junction bases not matched to a gene: 12. Germline lookup yields CDR1 SGHAT and CDR2 FQNNGV. This CDR3 spans 17 amino acids.

This rearrangement joins TRBV6-5 to TRBJ2-2, with a weak D call TRBD2 (5 bases). Trimming took off 2 bases at V and 5 bases at J, with 12 bases between the two ends. CDR3 length equals 15 residues. Germline V gene data show CDR1 as MNHEY and CDR2 as SVGAGI. CDR3 sequence: CASSYPGRGTGELFF. In nucleotides, the CDR3 is TGTGCCAGCAGTTACCCCGGCCGAGGGACCGGGGAGCTGTTTTTT.